The entry that follows covers one T cell receptor (beta chain) sequence. This sample is part of a study of blood T cell repertoires in COVID-19. Per the study methods: Amplified reference gene primers provided the basis for estimating nucleated cell counts. TCRdb's copy holds only in-frame clones and misses some; the assay was immunoSEQ multiplex PCR. The V and J calls and clone size are taken from that table; D and trimming were inferred from the DNA. In the table there are about 88,000 clones, 85% to 95% of which are singletons. Source material: peripheral blood. The TCR originated in a man in his 60s with acute or convalescent COVID-19.

The CDR3 reads CASSSGGGTGRADTQYF. The CDR3 DNA follows: TGTGCCAGCAGCTCTGGAGGGGGGACAGGGCGGGCAGATACGCAGTATTTT. V usage is TRBV7-2 and J usage is TRBJ2-3, with 9 bases matching TRBD1. Trimming at V came to 4 bases and at J to 4 bases, leaving 12 bases not matched to a gene. This CDR3 contains 17 residues. Germline-derived CDR1 and CDR2 are SGHTA and FQGNSA.